What follows are 3 T cell receptor beta chains derived from one specimen sequenced in a study of shared clonotypes between healthy human individuals. The assay was immunoSEQ multiplex PCR, and TCRdb's table has in-frame clones only and misses some. The data contain millions of clones, more than 80% of them singletons. The sample taken for sequencing was naive CD4+ T cells sorted from blood. The sample's subset: CD45RA+ positively selected. The source of these receptors is a man aged 18 to 29 in good health.

This chain links TRBV18 with TRBJ1-4; D not certain. Germline V gene data show CDR1 as KGHSH and CDR2 as LQKENI. V lost 4 bases and J 5 bases, leaving 17 bases between the germline ends. CDR3 length: 16 residues. This chain's CDR3 is CASSLNLGSSNEKLFF. For the CDR3, the DNA is TGTGCCAGCTCACTTAACTTGGGCTCGTCCAATGAAAAACTGTTTTTT. The variable domain in full, completed from reference TRBV18 and TRBJ1-4, reads NAGVMQNPRHLVRRRGQEARLRCSPMKGHSHVYWYRQLPEEGLKFMVYLQKENIIDESGMPKERFSAEFPKEGPSILRIQQVVRGDSAAYFCASSLNLGSSNEKLFFGSGTQLSVL.

This rearrangement joins TRBV5-8 to TRBJ2-7, with a possible D match to TRBD1 (5 bases). V dropped 6 bases and J dropped 6 bases, with 25 bases sitting between them. Germline V lookup: CDR1 SGHTS, CDR2 YDEGEE. The CDR3 contains 16 residues. DNA of the CDR3: TGTGCCAGCATCATCGATTGGGGCGCGAAGGGGCCCGAGCAGTACTTC. It yields the protein CASIIDWGAKGPEQYF.

For this clone: At one end the junction does not follow the germline gene, possibly because of a read error. This chain connects TRBV7-9 to TRBJ2-7, with a possible D match to TRBD2 (5 bases). The CDR3 is made up of 12 amino acids. The germline V gene has CDR1 SEHNR and CDR2 FQNEAQ (reference sequence). The CDR3 coding sequence is TGTGCCAGCAGCTCGACCAGCGGCGAGCAGTGCTTC. As protein: CASSSTSGEQCF.